Described below is a single TCR beta chain sequence and its context. These data belong to a study of cytomegalovirus exposure and HLA in healthy donors. Both 60 Vbeta primers and 13 Jbeta primers went into the PCR. Original analysis: Approximately 11 million of tens of millions of unique TCR beta chains were shared, per a later count. TCRdb keeps only in-frame clones here, not all; method: immunoSEQ multiplex PCR. That table gives V, J and clone size, and the DNA gave D and trimming. The table shows 100,000 to 150,000 clones, with around three quarters occurring only once. V lost 3 bases, J lost 6 bases, and 10 bases lay in between. This CDR3 has 13 residues. Germline V gene lookup returns CDR1 SGHRS and CDR2 YFSETQ.

The V call is TRBV5-1, the J call TRBJ2-1, with no clear D. What was sequenced was PBMCs. This clonotype was obtained from a female donor in good health and CMV-seronegative. The CDR3 spells CASSSPQANEQFF. The CDR3 region has the DNA TGCGCCAGCAGCTCCCCCCAAGCCAATGAGCAGTTCTTC.